This TCR beta chain was sequenced during a study of T cells after yellow fever vaccination. Across the whole study: SMART-Seq v4 Ultra Low Input served to prepare low-cell-number fractions.

There are many counts of this clonotype. The DNA is left out, because the CDR3 cannot be placed on it with certainty; the CDR3 is given as TCRdb lists it. MiXCR was run by TCRdb on the 5' RACE reads, yielding one entry per CDR3 protein. In the table there are around 250,000 distinct CDR3 sequences, about 7.1% of which are singletons. Germline V gene data show CDR1 as SGHDT and CDR2 as YYEEEE. Ends included, the CDR3 has 13 residues. J is TRBJ2-1 and V is TRBV5-6; the table gives TRBD1 as D, unverified against the DNA. The clonotype originates from a man aged 25 to 45 who received the YFV17D yellow fever vaccine. Specimen: CD4+ T cells sorted from PBMCs, collected 15 days after the yellow fever booster vaccination. Here the CDR3 reads CASSTFGKGTGFF.